The 18 T cell receptor beta chains below were found in one sample sequenced in a study of T cell repertoires in ileal Crohn's disease (dated by TCRdb to the late 2010s). Preparation of the library involved the immunoSEQ multiplex PCR assay. TCRdb provides this immuneACCESS table in a form limited to in-frame rearrangements. Some clones are lacking; in checked studies, under half of them reflect an unresolved V gene, and why the rest are absent is not known. The sample profile shows approximately 3,000 clones; around four fifths of them were found once. About 2.5% of the sample comes from the top ten. The intended sense of this specimen's time point label: sorted mucosal CD4 T cells. Before cell sorting, lamina propria lymphocytes were isolated from the surgical specimens using a Ficoll-hypaque gradient. The material sequenced was CD4+ T cells sorted from the ileum. These receptors were obtained from an adult with Crohn's disease.

The rearrangement uses TRBV27 and TRBJ1-5; TRBD1 matches at 7 bases. Germline trimming cut 2 bases from V and 7 bases from J; bases unmatched to any gene: 5. Germline CDR1 and CDR2: MNHEY and SMNVEV (reference sequence). The CDR3 covers 14 residues. This CDR3 is CASSLEAGGQPQHF. In DNA, the CDR3 is TGTGCCAGCAGTTTAGAGGCAGGGGGACAGCCCCAGCATTTT.

The V and J genes are TRBV9 and TRBJ1-1; D call uncertain. Germline assignment: CDR1 SGDLS and CDR2 YYNGEE. This CDR3 is 14 amino acids long. The V gene lost 0 bases and the J gene lost 0 bases, with 6 bases spanning the gap. As DNA, the CDR3 is TGTGCCAGCAGCGTAGGAGTTATGAACACTGAAGCTTTCTTT. Translation: CASSVGVMNTEAFF.

In regard to this clone: Other DNA sequences from this sample encode an identical CDR3 as well. This chain connects TRBV25-1 to TRBJ2-3, with D hard to call. Germline V lookup: CDR1 MGHDK, CDR2 SYGVNS. CDR3 size: 14 residues. The ends were cut back, 1 base at V and 0 bases at J, with 5 bases in the middle. The CDR3 sequence is CASSEWSSTDTQYF. CDR3 DNA sequence: TGTGCCAGCAGTGAATGGAGCAGCACAGATACGCAGTATTTT.

This sequence joins TRBV18 and TRBJ2-1; 13 bases agree with TRBD2. The CDR3 runs to 15 residues. In germline, CDR1 is KGHSH, CDR2 LQKENI. V was clipped by 2 bases and J by 5 bases; unmatched bases: 0. CDR3: CASSPGLAGDNEQFF. CDR3 in DNA: TGTGCCAGCTCACCAGGACTAGCGGGGGACAATGAGCAGTTCTTC.

The CDR3 DNA follows: TGCGCCAGCAGCCAAGATCCAGGAAGCCGGAATGAAAAACTGTTTTTT. Translating gives CASSQDPGSRNEKLFF. The V and J genes are TRBV4-1 and TRBJ1-4; D remains unclear. CDR1 is MGHRA, CDR2 YSYEKL, per germline. V shed 0 bases and J shed 5 bases, with 13 bases lying between them. The CDR3 length is 16 residues.

This chain uses TRBV5-5 with TRBJ2-3; tentative D call: TRBD1 (5 bases). The V gene's germline CDR1 is SGHKS and CDR2 YYEKEE (reference sequence). The CDR3 is made up of 14 amino acids. Between the trimmed V and J ends, which lost 0 bases and 2 bases, there was a span of 7 bases. The CDR3 DNA sequence: TGTGCCAGCAGCTTGGAGGGGAACACAGATACGCAGTATTTT. This translates into CASSLEGNTDTQYF.

This sequence joins TRBV14 and TRBJ1-2; D gene uncertain. Germline CDR1 reads SGHDN; CDR2 reads FVKESK. The CDR3 loop spans 14 amino acids. V lost 1 base and J lost 3, with 9 bases in between. CDR3 residues: CASSQGALDYGYTF. The CDR3 region has the DNA TGTGCCAGCAGCCAAGGGGCCTTAGACTATGGCTACACCTTC.

V usage is TRBV19 and J usage is TRBJ2-1; 14 bases map to TRBD2. The CDR3 contains 15 residues. Germline V gene sequence: CDR1 LNHDA, CDR2 SQIVND (reference sequence). V trimming: 5 bases; J trimming: 6 bases; junction bases outside the gene matches: 3. The chain's CDR3 is CASSGGTSGGNEQFF. CDR3 nucleotides: TGTGCCAGTAGTGGCGGGACTAGCGGGGGCAATGAGCAGTTCTTC.

J is TRBJ2-5 and V is TRBV28; the match to TRBD2 covers 8 bases. CDR1 MDHEN and CDR2 SYDVKM come from the germline V gene. Trimming took 7 bases from V and 5 from J; bases not matched to a gene: 9. The CDR3 consists of 14 residues. The CDR3 loop reads CASNLSGVGETQYF. CDR3 in DNA: TGTGCCAGCAACCTTAGCGGGGTCGGGGAGACCCAGTACTTC.

The chain joins TRBV5-4 to TRBJ2-1, with 7 bases that match TRBD1. The CDR3 spans 16 residues. Germline values: CDR1 SGHNT, CDR2 YYREEE (reference sequence). V was pared by 3 bases and J by 2 bases, with 8 bases of the junction left unmatched. The CDR3 spells CASSSEGGQPYNEQFF. CDR3 nucleotides: TGTGCCAGCAGCTCAGAAGGGGGACAGCCCTACAATGAGCAGTTCTTC.

The rearrangement links TRBV7-9 to TRBJ1-4, with D perhaps matching TRBD1 (5 bases). The CDR3 is made up of 14 amino acids. V shed 4 bases and J shed 6 bases, with 12 bases lying between them. Germline V gives CDR1 SEHNR, CDR2 FQNEAQ (reference sequence). CDR3 nucleotides: TGTGCCAGCAGCTCCCAGGGTACTGATGAAAAACTGTTTTTT. Its translation is CASSSQGTDEKLFF.

This clone was detected a few times. V usage is TRBV6-1 and J usage is TRBJ1-1; TRBD1 is a possible D gene (5 bases). CDR3 size: 12 residues. Trimming pared 7 bases from V and 4 bases from J, leaving 10 bases between. Germline CDR1 reads MNHNS; CDR2 reads SASEGT. The CDR3 DNA reads as TGTGCCAGCAAAAGGGGAAGCACTGAAGCTTTCTTT. This codes for CASKRGSTEAFF.

The chain carries TRBV7-2 and TRBJ2-3; TRBD2 matches 9 bases. This CDR3 comprises 16 residues. Germline V lookup: CDR1 SGHTA, CDR2 FQGNSA. Unmatched junction bases numbered 9, after V lost 1 base and J lost 7 bases. CDR3 residues: CASSLVSAGGPYTQYF. CDR3 DNA: TGTGCCAGCAGCTTAGTGTCGGCGGGGGGGCCATATACGCAGTATTTT.

This chain uses TRBV12-5 with TRBJ1-5, with 8 positions matching TRBD1. There are 16 residues in the CDR3. Germline V gene lookup returns CDR1 LGHNT and CDR2 FRNRAP. Losses at the gene ends were 5 bases for V and 2 bases for J; bases not matched to a gene: 8. The CDR3 coding sequence is TGTGCTAGTGGTGGAACTTGGGGACAGGGCAATCAGCCCCAGCATTTT. It specifies CASGGTWGQGNQPQHF. Complete variable domain (other parts from reference TRBV12-5 and TRBJ1-5): DARVTQTPRHKVTEMGQEVTMRCQPILGHNTVFWYRQTMMQGLELLAYFRNRAPLDDSGMPKDRFSAEMPDATLATLKIQPSEPRDSAVYFCASGGTWGQGNQPQHFGDGTRLSIL.

CDR3 sequence (DNA): TGCGCCAGCAGCTCCTACCTCGGGACTAGCGGGGATGCGGCCCAGTACTTC. Protein sequence: CASSSYLGTSGDAAQYF. V is TRBV4-1 and J is TRBJ2-5; 13 bases are shared with TRBD2. V trimming: 5 bases; J trimming: 9 bases; junction bases outside the gene matches: 15. CDR3 length: 17 amino acids. Germline CDR1 is MGHRA and CDR2 is YSYEKL.

For the CDR3, the DNA is TGTGCCAGCCGACCGAGACAGGCGAGGTATGGCTACACCTTC. This translates into CASRPRQARYGYTF. This chain joins TRBV6-1 and TRBJ1-2; D is possibly TRBD1 (6 bases). The CDR3 runs to 14 residues. The germline V and J ends were trimmed by 8 bases and 5 bases, with 18 bases remaining between them. Germline CDR1 MNHNS, CDR2 SASEGT.

To note about this clone: Other DNA variants within this sample encode the same CDR3. The chain employs TRBV5-1 and TRBJ2-3, with TRBD2 matching 8 bases. V was clipped by 2 bases and J by 4 bases; unmatched bases: 0. The CDR3 contains 13 residues. Germline CDR1 and CDR2: SGHRS and YFSETQ. The CDR3: CASSFGGADTQYF. The CDR3 DNA follows: TGCGCCAGCAGCTTCGGGGGGGCAGATACGCAGTATTTT.

The CDR3 DNA follows: TGTGCCTGGAGTCGGGTGGCCTCCTACGAGCAGTACTTC. This translates into CAWSRVASYEQYF. J is TRBJ2-7 and V is TRBV30; D call uncertain. CDR3 length equals 13 residues. The V gene's germline CDR1 is GTSNPN and CDR2 SVGIG (reference sequence). V was trimmed by 2 bases and J by 0 bases, leaving 8 bases between them.